These T cell receptor beta chains were read from a single sample in a study of PD-L1 blockade in urothelial cancer. Using immunoSEQ multiplex PCR, the repertoire was profiled, and TCRdb retains in-frame clones only, with some absent. The table includes tens of thousands of clones, around 90% detected once. The source material was PBMCs, sampled around atezolizumab (anti-PD-L1) treatment. The receptors derive from an elderly woman with urothelial cancer. The CDR3 runs from the conserved cysteine through the conserved F or W. The D gene is left open where the match is weak.

v_gene	d_gene	j_gene	CDR3aa
TRBV19	TRBD2	TRBJ2-1	CASSLIAGEKRNEQFF
TRBV27	TRBD1	TRBJ1-4	CASSSGQGWEKLFF
TRBV7-2	TRBD2	TRBJ2-1	CASSFEASGWYNEQFF
TRBV5-4	NA	TRBJ1-1	CASSARQARNTEAFF
TRBV28	TRBD1	TRBJ1-4	CASSPGTAREKLFF
TRBV10-2	NA	TRBJ2-7	CASSERRDPKQYF
TRBV10-3	TRBD1	TRBJ1-2	CAISTGTGEGYTF
TRBV6-1	TRBD1	TRBJ2-7	CASRVLDRENYEQYF
TRBV28	TRBD1	TRBJ1-2	CASRSGGRGYTF
TRBV28	NA	TRBJ1-1	CASSLPRGEAFF
TRBV5-5	TRBD1	TRBJ2-7	CASSFPGQRAYEQYF
TRBV29-1	NA	TRBJ2-7	CSVLKLREISYEQYF
TRBV25-1	NA	TRBJ2-3	CASSELQGGDTQYF
TRBV28	NA	TRBJ1-4	CASRGGGEGEKLFF
TRBV7-7	TRBD2	TRBJ2-1	CASSSAVRAGAQNEQFF
TRBV6-5	NA	TRBJ1-2	CASTPGANYGYTF
TRBV28	TRBD1	TRBJ1-5	CASSRQGHYPQHF
TRBV15	TRBD1	TRBJ1-2	CATSKTGQAHGYTF
TRBV6-1	TRBD2	TRBJ2-1	CASSEREGPGGGEQFF
TRBV28	NA	TRBJ2-5	CASSSTTGRWQETQYF
TRBV4-1	TRBD2	TRBJ2-1	CASSQVSSGRVGNEQFF
TRBV29-1	NA	TRBJ2-7	CSVEERRLIF
TRBV28	NA	TRBJ1-2	CATTRSGYTF
TRBV2	NA	TRBJ1-1	CASSEMSGGTEAFF
TRBV19	TRBD2	TRBJ2-1	CASGGTRGNEQFF
TRBV5-4	NA	TRBJ1-4	CASSLGGSTNEKLFF
TRBV4-1	NA	TRBJ2-1	CASSQDPGISYNEQFF
TRBV28	NA	TRBJ1-1	CASISARGALTEAFF
TRBV19	NA	TRBJ1-1	CASRDSLNTEAFF
TRBV9	TRBD1	TRBJ1-2	CASSVGLDRVGYTF
TRBV7-9	TRBD1	TRBJ1-2	CASSLGPGTGGNGYTF
TRBV9	TRBD2	TRBJ2-1	CASSYGTSGTYEQFF
TRBV5-8	NA	TRBJ1-5	CASSLERGPDQPQHF
TRBV5-5	TRBD1	TRBJ2-2	CASSLGQGYGELFF
TRBV7-8	TRBD2	TRBJ2-1	CASSLVPAGAIENNEQFF
TRBV5-1	TRBD2	TRBJ2-7	CASSLGGGLVYEQYF
TRBV28	TRBD1	TRBJ1-2	CASSSGQGTYGYTF
TRBV7-3	NA	TRBJ2-1	CASSQRSSAGRTTNEQFF
TRBV29-1	NA	TRBJ2-7	CSVEGASGSGLYEQYF
TRBV5-6	TRBD1	TRBJ2-5	CASSGPGTGGRTQYF
TRBV15	TRBD1	TRBJ1-5	CATSRGQNSNQPQHF
TRBV7-8	NA	TRBJ2-1	CASSLNRERLYNEQFF
TRBV11-2	NA	TRBJ2-5	CASSLAGFETQYF
TRBV27	NA	TRBJ1-5	CASSLAYNQPQHF
TRBV4-2	TRBD1	TRBJ2-2	CASGQGSNTGELFF
TRBV4-1	NA	TRBJ1-1	CASSRGENTEAFF
TRBV19	TRBD1	TRBJ2-7	CASSTGTGRQYF
TRBV14	NA	TRBJ1-1	CASSLWGGEAFF
TRBV9	NA	TRBJ1-3	CASSVDPPGHPSGNTIYF
TRBV7-2	NA	TRBJ2-1	CASRLMQGAHLFF
TRBV5-1	NA	TRBJ1-2	CASSSTENYGYTF
TRBV7-9	NA	TRBJ1-3	CASSSGQLSGNTIYF
TRBV18	TRBD2	TRBJ2-3	CASSPLAGGPITDTQYF